These 27 T cell receptor beta chains came from one sample sequenced in a study of regulatory T cells in long-lasting Graves disease. Library construction for TCR beta used iRepertoire HTBI primers and Arm-PCR of CDR3 regions. TCRdb called the multiplex PCR reads again in MiXCR, with one record for every CDR3 protein. The data show 300,000 to 400,000 distinct CDR3 sequences, with approximately 20% seen just once and about 40% held by the top ten. As to time point: newly diagnosed GD, antithyroid drugs for less than 3 months. With RNA extracted from PBMCs as input, the TCR library was made. The input for sequencing was peripheral blood mononuclear cells (PBMCs), taken at new diagnosis, from a patient treated with antithyroid drugs. The source of these receptors is a female donor with Graves disease.

This clonotype was recorded at least ten times. The CDR3 sequence: CASSLKESYEQYF. In DNA form, the CDR3 reads TGTGCCAGCAGTTTAAAAGAAAGCTACGAGCAGTACTTC. The chain is built from TRBV27 and TRBJ2-7; D is uncertain. The CDR3 has 13 residues. Trimming took off 2 bases at V and 3 bases at J, with 8 bases between the two ends. CDR1 is MNHEY and CDR2 is SMNVEV in the germline V gene (reference sequence).

This clonotype occurred many times. One end of the junction fails to match germline, which may point to a read error. The genes are TRBV15 and TRBJ2-3, with 12 bases aligning to TRBD1. The CDR3 has 16 amino acids. CDR1 and CDR2 from the germline V gene are LNHNV and YYDKDF (reference sequence). The CDR3 nucleotides read TGTGTCACCAGCAGAGGGGGACAGGGGGCGGCGGATACGCAGTATTTT. Amino acid sequence: CVTSRGGQGAADTQYF. Filled out from reference TRBV15 and TRBJ2-3, the complete variable domain reads DAMVIQNPRYQVTQFGKPVTLSCSQTLNHNVMYWYQQKSSQAPKLLFHYYDKDFNNEADTPDNFQSRRPNTSFCFLDIRSPGLGDTAMYLCVTSRGGQGAADTQYFGPGTRLTVL.

This clonotype was picked up a small number of times. The rearrangement uses TRBV6-6 and TRBJ2-7, with D perhaps being TRBD1 or TRBD2 (6 bases each). This CDR3 is 15 amino acids long. The V end was cut by 0 bases, the J end by 5 bases, with 14 bases between. Germline-derived CDR1 and CDR2 are MNHNY and SVGAGI (reference sequence). The CDR3 DNA reads as TGTGCCAGCAGTTACTCGGGGTTCGGGGGCCACGAGCAGTACTTC. It is translated as CASSYSGFGGHEQYF.

This clonotype has only a few counts. This chain connects TRBV6-7 to TRBJ2-1, with 9 positions matching TRBD1. Being an ORF, TRBV6-7 has a function that is uncertain. The CDR3 length is 17 residues. Trimming cost V 2 bases and J 8 bases; bases outside gene matches: 13. CDR3 region: CASSYRDRDRRGDEQFF. Written as DNA, the CDR3 is TGTGCCAGCAGTTACAGGGACAGGGACCGACGGGGGGATGAGCAGTTCTTC.

This clonotype was seen at least ten times. The CDR3 sequence: CASTRGFYNEQFF. The DNA for the CDR3 is TGTGCCAGCACCCGAGGATTCTACAATGAGCAGTTCTTC. The chain joins TRBV11-3 to TRBJ2-1, with D uncertain. Germline loops: CDR1 SGHNT, CDR2 YENEEA. Trimming shortened V by 7 bases and J by 3 bases, and 10 bases separated the two germline ends. The CDR3 has 13 residues. The whole variable domain, filled in from reference TRBV11-3 and TRBJ2-1, reads EAGVVQSPRYKIIEKKQPVAFWCNPISGHNTLYWYLQNLGQGPELLIRYENEEAVDDSQLPKDRFSAERLKGVDSTLKIQPAELGDSAVYLCASTRGFYNEQFFGPGTRLTVL.

This clonotype has a count of ten or more. The chain carries TRBV11-2 and TRBJ2-7; TRBD1 matches 7 bases. Germline CDR1 SGHAT, CDR2 FQNNGV. CDR3 size: 16 residues. The junction had 10 bases not matched to a gene; V was cut back by 5 bases and J by 0 bases. The CDR3 DNA reads TGTGCCAGCAGCCATCGGACAGGCCCAAGCTCCTACGAGCAGTACTTC. Translating gives CASSHRTGPSSYEQYF.

This chain joins TRBV4-2 and TRBJ2-5, with 13 positions matching TRBD2. The junction had 6 bases not matched to a gene; V was cut back by 0 bases and J by 2 bases. Germline assignment: CDR1 LGHNA and CDR2 YNFKEQ. There are 18 residues in the CDR3. CDR3 DNA sequence: TGTGCCAGCAGCCAAGATAGTAGGACTAGCGGGAGACAAGAGACCCAGTACTTC. Encoded protein: CASSQDSRTSGRQETQYF.

V gene TRBV7-9 combines with J gene TRBJ2-1; perhaps TRBD1 as D (6 bases). Trimming took off 5 bases at V and 8 bases at J, with 22 bases between the two ends. The CDR3 sequence is 16 residues long. Germline V CDR1 and CDR2: SEHNR, FQNEAQ (reference sequence). The CDR3 region is CASSRTGHLSLDEQFF. The CDR3, as DNA: TGTGCCAGCAGCCGAACAGGGCACCTGAGTCTCGATGAGCAGTTCTTC.

The sample holds many counts of this clonotype. The chain links TRBV2 to TRBJ1-6; TRBD1 agrees at 9 bases. This CDR3 region has 15 residues. The V gene end was trimmed by 5 bases and the J gene end by 4 bases; junction bases not matched to a gene: 3. Per germline, CDR1 SNHLY and CDR2 FYNNEI. CDR3 in DNA: TGTGCCAGCAGTATCGGGACAGGGTATAATTCACCCCTCCACTTT. Its translation is CASSIGTGYNSPLHF.

This clonotype occurred a few times. This rearrangement joins TRBV6-5 to TRBJ1-6; D gene unclear. V was trimmed by 4 bases and J by 4 bases, leaving 14 bases between them. This CDR3 region has 16 residues. Germline CDR1 MNHEY, CDR2 SVGAGI. The CDR3 region has the DNA TGTGCCAGCAGTTTCGGGGTACCGGGGTATAATTCACCCCTCCACTTT. It codes for CASSFGVPGYNSPLHF.

This clonotype has ten or more counts. As DNA, the CDR3 is TGTGCCAGCAGCCGCGGGTACTCCTACAATGAGCAGTTCTTC. It yields the protein CASSRGYSYNEQFF. The V gene is TRBV3-1, the J gene TRBJ2-1; a possible D gene is TRBD2 (5 bases). The ends were cut back, 4 bases at V and 0 bases at J, with 7 bases in the middle. Germline CDR1 and CDR2: LGHDT and YNNKEL (reference sequence). CDR3 length: 14 amino acids.

In this sample, this clonotype turned up a few times. The rearrangement links TRBV6-2 or TRBV6-3 to TRBJ2-7; tentative D call: TRBD1 (5 bases). CDR3 length: 13 amino acids. The ends were cut back, 5 bases at V and 6 bases at J, with 14 bases in the middle. The germline V gene has CDR1 MNHEY and CDR2 SVGEGT. The CDR3 spells CASSGQGFFEQYF. The CDR3 DNA reads as TGTGCCAGCAGTGGGCAGGGATTCTTCGAGCAGTACTTC.

With regard to this clonotype: A much larger clone differs from this one at a single base, so this may be a read error. The V and J genes are TRBV3-1 and TRBJ2-7; D remains ambiguous. The CDR3 length is 13 residues. V was cut by 5 bases and J by 2 bases, with 10 bases left in between. CDR1 is LGHDT and CDR2 is YNNKEL in the germline V gene (reference sequence). CDR3 protein: CASSSADTYEQYF. The CDR3 region has the DNA TGTGCCAGCAGCTCGGCGGATACCTACGAGCAGTACTTC.

This clonotype occurred a few times. V is TRBV6-2 or TRBV6-3 and J is TRBJ2-3, with a tentative D call TRBD1 (7 bases). The V and J ends lost 6 bases and 1 base respectively, with 20 bases between them. There are 17 residues in the CDR3. Germline V gives CDR1 MNHEY, CDR2 SVGEGT. The CDR3 region is CASRQPRGDRRTDTQYF. The CDR3 DNA reads TGTGCCAGCAGACAACCCAGGGGGGACCGCCGCACAGATACGCAGTATTTT.

The table lists this clonotype with many counts. The chain combines TRBV13 with TRBJ2-6, with D perhaps matching TRBD1 or TRBD2 (6 bases each). V was cut by 5 bases and J by 3 bases, with 14 bases left in between. The length of the CDR3 is 16 residues. Looked up from germline, CDR1 is PRHDT and CDR2 is FYEKMQ (reference sequence). The CDR3 sequence is CASSPEGGSGANVLTF. As DNA, the CDR3 is TGTGCCAGCAGCCCAGAGGGGGGAAGTGGGGCCAACGTCCTGACTTTC.

This clonotype was detected ten times or more. The chain recombines TRBV20-1 with TRBJ1-1, with D hard to call. Germline-derived CDR1 and CDR2 are DFQATT and SNEGSKA (reference sequence). Between the trimmed V and J ends, which lost 5 bases and 0 bases, there was a span of 7 bases. This CDR3 region has 12 residues. The CDR3 region has the DNA TGCAGTGCTCTTGGCTTGAACACTGAAGCTTTCTTT. Translation: CSALGLNTEAFF.

This clonotype was picked up many times. The chain combines TRBV11-2 with TRBJ1-1; D gene uncertain. The CDR3 sequence is 12 residues long. V lost 2 bases and J 8 bases, leaving 9 bases between the germline ends. Per the germline V gene, CDR1 is SGHAT and CDR2 is FQNNGV. CDR3 region: CASSLTHREAFF. As DNA, the CDR3 is TGTGCCAGCAGCTTAACTCACAGAGAAGCTTTCTTT.

This clonotype was recorded at least ten times. V gene TRBV28 combines with J gene TRBJ2-1, with unresolved D. V lost 6 bases, J lost 7 bases, and 10 bases lay in between. The CDR3 has 12 residues. Per germline, CDR1 MDHEN and CDR2 SYDVKM. This chain's CDR3 is CASSLQMNEQFF. As DNA, the CDR3 is TGTGCCAGCAGCCTTCAGATGAATGAGCAGTTCTTC. The full variable domain, in which reference TRBV28 and TRBJ2-1 provide the parts outside the CDR3, is DVKVTQSSRYLVKRTGEKVFLECVQDMDHENMFWYRQDPGLGLRLIYFSYDVKMKEKGDIPEGYSVSREKKERFSLILESASTNQTSMYLCASSLQMNEQFFGPGTRLTVL.

This clonotype was seen a few times. This chain connects TRBV3-1 to TRBJ1-3; perhaps TRBD1 as D (5 bases). The CDR3 is made up of 18 amino acids. Germline V lookup: CDR1 LGHDT, CDR2 YNNKEL (reference sequence). V was shortened by 1 base and J by 0 bases, with 16 bases between the two germline ends. CDR3: CASSQVFSTALSGNTIYF. The DNA of the CDR3 is TGTGCCAGCAGCCAAGTGTTTTCGACAGCGCTCTCTGGAAACACCATATATTTT.

In this sample, this clonotype turned up many times. J is TRBJ1-5 and V is TRBV6-1, with TRBD1 identical over 8 bases. J was trimmed by 3 bases and V by 8 bases; bases with no gene match: 3. The CDR3 consists of 13 residues. Germline CDR1 MNHNS, CDR2 SASEGT. CDR3 protein: CASRTGNNQPQHF. The DNA of the CDR3 is TGTGCCAGCCGGACAGGGAACAATCAGCCCCAGCATTTT.

For this clonotype: Being one base from a much bigger clone, this may be a read error. CDR3 amino acids: CASSDSPGTYGQYF. CDR3 nucleotides: TGTGCCAGCTCCGACAGCCCGGGTACCTACGGGCAGTACTTC. This sequence joins TRBV6-1 and TRBJ2-7, with D possibly TRBD1 on 5 matching bases. The germline gives CDR1 MNHNS, CDR2 SASEGT. The length of the CDR3 is 14 residues.

The J gene is TRBJ2-7, the V gene TRBV5-1, with 7 bases that match TRBD2. Germline CDR1 SGHRS, CDR2 YFSETQ. V lost 4 bases, J lost 3 bases, and 1 base stayed unmatched. The CDR3 runs to 12 residues. The CDR3 nucleotides are TGCGCCAGCAGCCGGGGGGACTACGAGCAGTACGTC. Translating gives CASSRGDYEQYV.

The table lists this clonotype with many counts. The chain carries TRBV6-1 and TRBJ1-5; TRBD1 matches 9 bases. Trimming at V came to 6 bases and at J to 5 bases, leaving 2 bases not matched to a gene. The CDR3 extends over 13 amino acids. The V gene's germline CDR1 is MNHNS and CDR2 SASEGT. The CDR3 coding sequence is TGTGCCAGCAGCGGGACAGGGCATCAGCCCCAGCATTTT. Amino acids: CASSGTGHQPQHF.

This clonotype was counted at least ten times. Mismatch with germline at one junction end may stem from a read error. The chain uses TRBV6-5 and TRBJ2-7; 9 bases agree with TRBD1. There are 15 residues in the CDR3. The germline gives CDR1 MNHEY, CDR2 SVGAGI. This CDR3 is CASSYSRDRAHEQYF. CDR3 bases: TGTGCCAGCAGCTACTCGCGGGACAGGGCGCACGAGCAGTACTTC.

The chain links TRBV24-1 to TRBJ1-2, with D possibly matching TRBD1 (5 bases). Looked up from germline, CDR1 is KGHDR and CDR2 is SFDVKD. The ends were cut back, 4 bases at V and 3 bases at J, with 17 bases in the middle. CDR3 size: 16 residues. CDR3 DNA: TGTGCCACCAGTGACTCCGGGACGGCCAAGGACTATGGCTACACCTTC. Encoded protein: CATSDSGTAKDYGYTF.

This clonotype was detected ten times or more. The J gene is TRBJ1-5, the V gene TRBV28; 7 bases are shared with TRBD1. Germline V lookup: CDR1 MDHEN, CDR2 SYDVKM. The junction had 12 bases not matched to a gene; V was cut back by 9 bases and J by 4 bases. This CDR3 has 15 amino acids. The CDR3, as DNA: TGTGCCAGTAAACTTCAACAGGGGTGGAATCAGCCCCAGCATTTT. It translates to CASKLQQGWNQPQHF.

This clonotype was observed many times. The chain joins TRBV3-1 to TRBJ2-7; 13 positions match TRBD2. With 4 bases clipped from V and 5 bases from J, the junction kept 5 bases outside the gene matches. This CDR3 comprises 15 residues. The germline gives CDR1 LGHDT, CDR2 YNNKEL (reference sequence). The CDR3 DNA sequence: TGTGCCAGCAGCCTAGGACTAGCGGGAGTCGACGAGCAGTACTTC. It translates to CASSLGLAGVDEQYF.